This is a list of T cell receptor beta chains from one sample in a study of control samples from healthy donors and cancer patients. The protocol was immunoSEQ multiplex PCR, while the TCRdb copy is restricted to in-frame clones and leaves out a portion. The sample includes 150,000 to 200,000 clones, roughly nine tenths seen only once; the top ten take 1.3% to 1.5%. Sequenced sample: blood. The receptor source for this set is a man aged 25 to 40 in good health. Each CDR3 is given with its conserved first and last residue.

TRBV4-1,TRBJ2-7,CASSQEKGYEQYF
TRBV18,TRBJ2-5,CASSPPWTGREETQYF
TRBV2,TRBJ1-2,CASTDLRTGPNYGYTF
TRBV20-1,TRBJ2-7,CSARVDYEQYF
TRBV19,TRBJ1-5,CASSYSNQPQHF
TRBV6-4,TRBJ1-2,CASTDRVYTF
TRBV19,TRBJ2-7,CASSFRGSTYEQYF
TRBV5-4,TRBJ2-1,CASSSIAGGLNNEQFF
TRBV27,TRBJ2-3,CASNPRGPYLAQYF
TRBV7-2,TRBJ1-1,CASSLRPTVGTEAFF
TRBV7-3,TRBJ2-1,CASSLGPGTRSSEQFF
TRBV10-3,TRBJ1-2,CAISESVQENYGYTF
TRBV28,TRBJ2-1,CASSPGQEPYNEQFF
TRBV7-6,TRBJ2-3,CASSLDVAGGAVDTQYF
TRBV27,TRBJ1-3,CDLGNTIYF
TRBV7-8,TRBJ2-5,CASSLRDRGGETQYF
TRBV5-1,TRBJ2-4,CASSFTGSREENIQYF
TRBV7-8,TRBJ1-5,CASSLEWRNNQPQHF
TRBV27,TRBJ2-3,CASSLGNTQYF
TRBV11-1,TRBJ2-7,CASSLYTGGYEQYF
TRBV19,TRBJ2-2,CASNWDTGELFF
TRBV7-8,TRBJ1-1,CASSLSKEAFF
TRBV7-3,TRBJ2-7,CASSLTRGNYEQYF
TRBV5-1,TRBJ2-1,CASSLAREQFF
TRBV11-2,TRBJ1-3,CASSSRRGSLIPSGNTIYF
TRBV5-1,TRBJ2-5,CASSLALAGGQETQYF
TRBV13,TRBJ1-1,CASSFAWGGQGTEAFF
TRBV7-2,TRBJ2-5,CASSSGYQETQYF
TRBV10-1,TRBJ1-1,CASSESRMNTEAFF